This T cell receptor beta chain was documented in a study of T cells in Graves' hyperthyroidism and ophthalmopathy. This clonotype came up a few times. TCR beta CDR3 regions were amplified from RNA. A first-round RT-PCR of the TCR CDR3 used the HTBI primer set. In TCRdb, the multiplex PCR reads were re-called with MiXCR into one record per CDR3 protein. The sample carries roughly 740,000 distinct CDR3 sequences, 15% to 20% recorded once. The ends were cut back, 3 bases at V and 4 bases at J, with 14 bases in the middle. Germline loops: CDR1 MGHDK, CDR2 SYGVNS. This CDR3 is built from 15 residues. The sample was blood. The clonotype was recovered from a man between 18 and 35 years old with Graves' hyperthyroidism. The J gene is TRBJ2-3, the V gene TRBV25-1; D could derive from TRBD1 or TRBD2 (5 bases each). The CDR3 is CASSDTPRGADTQYF. DNA for the CDR3: TGTGCCAGCAGTGACACTCCGCGAGGGGCAGATACGCAGTATTTT.